The rows below give T cell receptor beta chains drawn from one sample of a study of blood T cell repertoires in COVID-19. The method was immunoSEQ multiplex PCR; TCRdb's version includes in-frame clones alone and lacks a portion of them. In the table there are about 360,000 clones, around 84% of which are singletons. Sequenced material: peripheral blood. The receptors were gathered from a human donor in a cohort sampled during active COVID-19. Both conserved end residues are part of each CDR3. D genes are given only for firm matches. Clone size is stated in some rows and not others, as once, few, many or a class when expanded.

clone_size: few
j_call: TRBJ1-1
v_call: TRBV18
d_call: NA
cdr3_aa: CASSTGLNTEAFF
cdr3_nt: TGTGCCAGTTCCACAGGGCTGAACACTGAAGCTTTCTTT

clone_size: NA
j_call: TRBJ2-7
v_call: TRBV6-1
d_call: NA
cdr3_aa: CASSERWQGAYEQYF
cdr3_nt: TGTGCCAGCAGTGAGAGGTGGCAAGGGGCCTACGAGCAGTACTTC

clone_size: NA
j_call: TRBJ1-5
v_call: TRBV6-2/TRBV6-3
d_call: NA
cdr3_aa: CASSYSTGLSNQPQHF
cdr3_nt: TGTGCCAGCAGTTACTCTACGGGGTTGAGCAATCAGCCCCAGCATTTT

clone_size: NA
j_call: TRBJ2-7
v_call: TRBV4-1
d_call: TRBD1
cdr3_aa: CASSQEATGISYEQYF
cdr3_nt: TGCGCCAGCAGCCAAGAGGCGACAGGGATATCCTACGAGCAGTACTTC

clone_size: NA
j_call: TRBJ2-3
v_call: TRBV9
d_call: TRBD2
cdr3_aa: CASSGRRGADTQYF
cdr3_nt: TGTGCCAGCAGCGGGCGGCGGGGGGCAGATACGCAGTATTTT

clone_size: NA
j_call: TRBJ1-3
v_call: TRBV7-9
d_call: NA
cdr3_aa: CASSWEGFPGNTIYF
cdr3_nt: TGTGCCAGCAGCTGGGAGGGTTTTCCTGGAAACACCATATATTTT

clone_size: NA
j_call: TRBJ2-5
v_call: TRBV5-1
d_call: TRBD2
cdr3_aa: CASSLGTTQETQYF
cdr3_nt: TGCGCCAGCAGCTTAGGGACTACTCAAGAGACCCAGTACTTC

clone_size: NA
j_call: TRBJ1-1
v_call: TRBV27
d_call: TRBD1
cdr3_aa: CASSSQGADTEAFF
cdr3_nt: TGTGCCAGCAGTTCACAGGGGGCGGACACTGAAGCTTTCTTT

clone_size: NA
j_call: TRBJ2-7
v_call: TRBV7-9
d_call: TRBD1
cdr3_aa: CASSLGTGGIHEQYF
cdr3_nt: TGTGCCAGCAGCTTAGGGACAGGGGGCATCCACGAGCAGTACTTC

clone_size: NA
j_call: TRBJ2-7
v_call: TRBV7-3
d_call: NA
cdr3_aa: CASSPHRDGNYEQYF
cdr3_nt: TGTGCCAGCAGCCCCCACAGGGACGGAAACTACGAGCAGTACTTC

clone_size: few
j_call: TRBJ2-2
v_call: TRBV30
d_call: NA
cdr3_aa: CASLSGSRNTGELFF
cdr3_nt: TGTGCCTCACTAAGTGGCAGCAGGAACACCGGGGAGCTGTTTTTT

clone_size: NA
j_call: TRBJ2-1
v_call: TRBV20-1
d_call: NA
cdr3_aa: CSASAWQGDGNEQFF
cdr3_nt: TGCAGTGCTAGTGCGTGGCAGGGTGATGGCAATGAGCAGTTCTTC

clone_size: NA
j_call: TRBJ1-5
v_call: TRBV19
d_call: NA
cdr3_aa: CASSIDGQNQPQHF
cdr3_nt: TGTGCCAGTAGTATAGATGGGCAGAATCAGCCCCAGCATTTT

clone_size: NA
j_call: TRBJ1-1
v_call: TRBV19
d_call: TRBD1
cdr3_aa: CASSMRTGGRRTEAFF
cdr3_nt: TGTGCCAGTAGTATGCGGACAGGGGGACGGAGGACTGAAGCTTTCTTT

clone_size: once
j_call: TRBJ2-6
v_call: TRBV18
d_call: TRBD1
cdr3_aa: CASATTGAGANVLTF
cdr3_nt: TGTGCCAGCGCCACGACAGGGGCTGGGGCCAACGTCCTGACTTTC

clone_size: few
j_call: TRBJ2-4
v_call: TRBV2
d_call: NA
cdr3_aa: CASSEALRAGPKNIQYF
cdr3_nt: TGTGCCAGCAGTGAAGCGCTTCGAGCGGGCCCCAAAAACATTCAGTACTTC

clone_size: NA
j_call: TRBJ2-1
v_call: TRBV24-1
d_call: NA
cdr3_aa: CATSGVGGEAYNEQFF
cdr3_nt: TGTGCCACCTCTGGTGTGGGAGGCGAAGCGTACAATGAGCAGTTCTTC

clone_size: NA
j_call: TRBJ2-1
v_call: TRBV27
d_call: NA
cdr3_aa: CASSPREYKVYNEQFF
cdr3_nt: TGTGCCAGCAGTCCCCGGGAGTATAAGGTTTACAATGAGCAGTTCTTC

clone_size: NA
j_call: TRBJ2-2
v_call: TRBV27
d_call: TRBD2
cdr3_aa: CASGLAGGPGTGELFF
cdr3_nt: TGTGCCAGCGGGCTAGCGGGGGGGCCAGGCACCGGGGAGCTGTTTTTT

clone_size: NA
j_call: TRBJ2-2
v_call: TRBV7-2
d_call: NA
cdr3_aa: CASSDGGRATGELFF
cdr3_nt: TGTGCCAGCAGCGACGGGGGGCGGGCCACCGGGGAGCTGTTTTTT

clone_size: once
j_call: TRBJ2-3
v_call: TRBV7-2
d_call: NA
cdr3_aa: CASSLVVGGTDTQYF
cdr3_nt: TGTGCCAGCAGCTTAGTGGTCGGGGGCACAGATACGCAGTATTTT

clone_size: NA
j_call: TRBJ2-7
v_call: TRBV5-1
d_call: NA
cdr3_aa: CASSIRQGGIYEQYF
cdr3_nt: TGCGCCAGCAGCATCCGGCAGGGGGGAATCTACGAGCAGTACTTC

clone_size: NA
j_call: TRBJ2-1
v_call: TRBV5-1
d_call: NA
cdr3_aa: CASSSLAERGEQFF
cdr3_nt: TGCGCCAGCAGCTCTTTAGCGGAACGCGGTGAGCAGTTCTTC

clone_size: NA
j_call: TRBJ1-2
v_call: TRBV6-5
d_call: NA
cdr3_aa: CASSYTPSDYVYGYTF
cdr3_nt: TGTGCCAGCAGTTATACTCCTTCGGACTATGTCTATGGCTACACCTTC

clone_size: NA
j_call: TRBJ1-1
v_call: TRBV2
d_call: TRBD1
cdr3_aa: CASNRDSPTEAFF
cdr3_nt: TGTGCCAGCAACCGGGACAGTCCCACTGAAGCTTTCTTT

clone_size: NA
j_call: TRBJ2-2
v_call: TRBV10-3
d_call: NA
cdr3_aa: CAISALAETGELFF
cdr3_nt: TGTGCCATCAGTGCACTAGCCGAGACCGGGGAGCTGTTTTTT

clone_size: once
j_call: TRBJ2-2
v_call: TRBV7-6
d_call: NA
cdr3_aa: CASSLAPGWTGELFF
cdr3_nt: TGTGCCAGCAGCTTAGCCCCCGGGTGGACCGGGGAGCTGTTTTTT

clone_size: once
j_call: TRBJ2-1
v_call: TRBV9
d_call: NA
cdr3_aa: CASSVAGRVYNEQFF
cdr3_nt: TGTGCCAGCAGCGTAGCGGGGAGAGTCTACAATGAGCAGTTCTTC

clone_size: NA
j_call: TRBJ1-5
v_call: TRBV4-2
d_call: NA
cdr3_aa: CASSQDRTDNQPQHF
cdr3_nt: TGTGCCAGCAGCCAAGATCGGACAGACAATCAGCCCCAGCATTTT

clone_size: NA
j_call: TRBJ2-4
v_call: TRBV11-2
d_call: NA
cdr3_aa: CASSLGSAEENIQYF
cdr3_nt: TGTGCCAGCAGCTTAGGCTCGGCCGAGGAAAACATTCAGTACTTC

clone_size: NA
j_call: TRBJ2-7
v_call: TRBV28
d_call: NA
cdr3_aa: CASRGRAGLSGVYEQYF
cdr3_nt: TGTGCCAGCAGAGGTCGGGCAGGGCTGTCGGGGGTCTACGAGCAGTACTTC

clone_size: few
j_call: TRBJ2-7
v_call: TRBV6-5
d_call: NA
cdr3_aa: CASSPPGNRYEQYF
cdr3_nt: TGTGCCAGCAGTCCCCCTGGTAACAGATACGAGCAGTACTTC

clone_size: NA
j_call: TRBJ2-7
v_call: TRBV3-1/TRBV3-2
d_call: TRBD2
cdr3_aa: CASRRGGTYEQYF
cdr3_nt: TGTGCCAGCCGTCGGGGGGGGACCTACGAGCAGTACTTC

clone_size: once
j_call: TRBJ1-1
v_call: TRBV18
d_call: TRBD1
cdr3_aa: CASSPPSVRGRGRVTEAFF
cdr3_nt: TGTGCCAGCTCACCACCGAGCGTCCGTGGCAGGGGGCGCGTCACTGAAGCTTTCTTT

clone_size: NA
j_call: TRBJ1-2
v_call: TRBV30
d_call: NA
cdr3_aa: CASPTDNYGYTF
cdr3_nt: TGTGCCTCCCCGACAGATAACTATGGCTACACCTTC

clone_size: NA
j_call: TRBJ2-2
v_call: TRBV7-3
d_call: TRBD2
cdr3_aa: CASSLGTAGEPGELFF
cdr3_nt: TGTGCCAGCAGCTTAGGTACAGCGGGAGAGCCCGGGGAGCTGTTTTTT

clone_size: NA
j_call: TRBJ1-4
v_call: TRBV18
d_call: TRBD1
cdr3_aa: CASGGTGAPTNEKLFF
cdr3_nt: TGTGCCAGCGGAGGGACAGGGGCGCCAACTAATGAAAAACTGTTTTTT

clone_size: NA
j_call: TRBJ1-3
v_call: TRBV7-9
d_call: NA
cdr3_aa: CASSLIGDTIYF
cdr3_nt: TGTGCCAGCAGCTTAATAGGAGACACCATATATTTT

clone_size: NA
j_call: TRBJ2-3
v_call: TRBV7-6
d_call: NA
cdr3_aa: CASSLVGGGDTQYF
cdr3_nt: TGTGCCAGCAGCTTAGTGGGAGGGGGAGATACGCAGTATTTT

clone_size: NA
j_call: TRBJ2-5
v_call: TRBV10-1
d_call: NA
cdr3_aa: CASSEGGPGLETQYF
cdr3_nt: TGCGCCAGCAGTGAAGGAGGTCCCGGCCTGGAGACCCAGTACTTC

clone_size: NA
j_call: TRBJ1-5
v_call: TRBV30
d_call: NA
cdr3_aa: CAWSKAGGQPQHF
cdr3_nt: TGTGCCTGGAGTAAGGCAGGAGGGCAGCCCCAGCATTTT

clone_size: NA
j_call: TRBJ1-2
v_call: TRBV7-9
d_call: TRBD1
cdr3_aa: CASSLTGDYGYTF
cdr3_nt: TGTGCCAGCAGCCTGACAGGGGACTATGGCTACACCTTC

clone_size: NA
j_call: TRBJ2-5
v_call: TRBV2
d_call: NA
cdr3_aa: CASSEGRDSQETQYF
cdr3_nt: TGTGCCAGCAGTGAGGGGCGGGATTCTCAAGAGACCCAGTACTTC

clone_size: NA
j_call: TRBJ2-1
v_call: TRBV4-2
d_call: NA
cdr3_aa: CASSQEWRDPYNEQFF
cdr3_nt: TGTGCCAGCAGCCAAGAGTGGCGGGACCCCTACAATGAGCAGTTCTTC

clone_size: NA
j_call: TRBJ1-1
v_call: TRBV6-1
d_call: NA
cdr3_aa: CASSEARGTEAFF
cdr3_nt: TGTGCCAGCAGTGAAGCTAGAGGAACTGAAGCTTTCTTT

clone_size: NA
j_call: TRBJ2-3
v_call: TRBV19
d_call: NA
cdr3_aa: CASSPPFSQGPTDTQYF
cdr3_nt: TGTGCCAGTAGTCCACCTTTCTCCCAGGGGCCCACAGATACGCAGTATTTT

clone_size: NA
j_call: TRBJ2-1
v_call: TRBV25-1
d_call: NA
cdr3_aa: CASSAAHSGQLYNEQFF
cdr3_nt: TGTGCCAGCAGTGCCGCACATTCAGGACAGCTATACAATGAGCAGTTCTTC

clone_size: NA
j_call: TRBJ2-7
v_call: TRBV29-1
d_call: TRBD2
cdr3_aa: CSVATLGLADPSYEQYF
cdr3_nt: TGCAGCGTTGCCACTTTGGGACTAGCGGACCCCTCCTACGAGCAGTACTTC

clone_size: NA
j_call: TRBJ1-2
v_call: TRBV6-5
d_call: NA
cdr3_aa: CASSSTAGSNYGYTF
cdr3_nt: TGTGCCAGCAGTTCCACCGCGGGGAGTAACTATGGCTACACCTTC

clone_size: NA
j_call: TRBJ2-1
v_call: TRBV21-1
d_call: NA
cdr3_aa: CALQRFYNEQFF
cdr3_nt: TGTGCCCTCCAGAGGTTCTACAATGAGCAGTTCTTC

clone_size: NA
j_call: TRBJ1-1
v_call: TRBV6-5
d_call: NA
cdr3_aa: CASSYDTTGYVGEAFF
cdr3_nt: TGTGCCAGCAGTTATGATACAACAGGGTACGTGGGTGAAGCTTTCTTT

clone_size: NA
j_call: TRBJ1-6
v_call: TRBV27
d_call: NA
cdr3_aa: CASSFGRESSYNSPLHF
cdr3_nt: TGTGCCAGCAGTTTTGGCAGGGAAAGCTCCTATAATTCACCCCTCCACTTT

clone_size: NA
j_call: TRBJ1-3
v_call: TRBV7-9
d_call: TRBD1
cdr3_aa: CASSQRQGTSGNTIYF
cdr3_nt: TGTGCCAGCAGCCAGCGACAGGGGACCTCTGGAAACACCATATATTTT